Below are 15 T cell receptor beta chains sequenced from a single sample in a study of CD4 T cells in relation to SARS-CoV-2 and coronaviruses. Repertoires were generated with immunoSEQ multiplex PCR, while TCRdb's copy carries only in-frame clones and drops some. The sample carries approximately 70,000 clones, approximately 93% recorded once. Unexposed donor CD4+ T cells date from 2011-2018, before the COVID-19 pandemic. Sample: naive CD4+ T cells from PBMCs. This sample's subset: naive CD4+ T cells isolated by negative enrichment. The source is a human donor in good health.

The CDR3 bases are TGTGCCACCAGCAGAGATCGGGGAGCCGGGGAGCTGTTTTTT. Protein: CATSRDRGAGELFF. V gene TRBV15 combines with J gene TRBJ2-2, with D possibly matching TRBD2 (5 bases). In germline, CDR1 is LNHNV, CDR2 YYDKDF (reference sequence). Deletions cut 0 bases from V and 6 bases from J, with 8 bases between. The CDR3 totals 14 residues.

The chain is built from TRBV12-3 or TRBV12-4 and TRBJ2-2, with D hard to call. Trimming removed 6 bases from V and 4 bases from J, with 9 bases in between. The CDR3 length is 13 residues. The CDR3 protein is CASRIYSTGELFF. Written as DNA, the CDR3 is TGTGCCAGCAGAATCTACAGCACCGGGGAGCTGTTTTTT.

This sequence joins TRBV6-6 and TRBJ1-1, with 9 bases matching TRBD1. The CDR3 contains 15 residues. Germline loops: CDR1 MNHNY, CDR2 SVGAGI (reference sequence). V lost 7 bases and J lost 3; bases outside the gene matches: 9. The CDR3 DNA reads as TGTGCCAGCACCCCCTTGGACAGGGGAGACACTGAAGCTTTCTTT. Its translation is CASTPLDRGDTEAFF.

This sequence joins TRBV5-1 and TRBJ2-2; D is perhaps TRBD1 or TRBD2 (5 bases each). The CDR3 contains 16 residues. Trimming cost V 5 bases and J 2 bases, with 16 bases left between them. Germline CDR1 and CDR2: SGHRS and YFSETQ. The CDR3 protein is CASRPTRGQNTGELFF. The CDR3 bases are TGCGCCAGCAGACCTACCCGGGGCCAAAACACCGGGGAGCTGTTTTTT.

The rearrangement links TRBV18 to TRBJ2-3; the D gene is possibly TRBD1 (5 bases). CDR3 size: 16 residues. Germline loops: CDR1 KGHSH, CDR2 LQKENI. V dropped 2 bases and J dropped 2 bases, with 14 bases sitting between them. The CDR3 here is CASSPMRQGNTDTQYF. The CDR3 nucleotides read TGTGCCAGCTCACCAATGAGGCAGGGCAACACAGATACGCAGTATTTT.

The genes are TRBV19 and TRBJ2-1; no clear D gene. CDR1 LNHDA and CDR2 SQIVND come from the germline V gene (reference sequence). This CDR3 has 14 amino acids. V lost 8 bases to trimming and J lost 9 bases, with 20 bases between them. This CDR3 reads CASRYSGLVIEQFF. The CDR3 region has the DNA TGTGCCAGTCGCTACTCGGGCCTGGTTATTGAGCAGTTCTTC. Combining the CDR3 with reference TRBV19 and TRBJ2-1 gives the whole variable domain DGGITQSPKYLFRKEGQNVTLSCEQNLNHDAMYWYRQDPGQGLRLIYYSQIVNDFQKGDIAEGYSVSREKKESFPLTVTSAQKNPTAFYLCASRYSGLVIEQFFGPGTRLTVL.

The chain combines TRBV27 with TRBJ2-7; a weak D match, TRBD2 (7 bases). Germline V lookup: CDR1 MNHEY, CDR2 SMNVEV (reference sequence). The length of the CDR3 is 15 residues. Trimming stripped 4 bases from V and 7 bases from J, with 20 bases between. The CDR3 sequence is CASSSLAVLQGEQYF. CDR3 nucleotide sequence: TGTGCCAGCAGTTCCCTAGCGGTCTTACAGGGAGAGCAGTACTTC.

The chain employs TRBV18 and TRBJ2-1, with D unresolved. V dropped 4 bases and J dropped 7 bases, with 14 bases sitting between them. Looked up from germline, CDR1 is KGHSH and CDR2 is LQKENI. The CDR3 is 14 amino acids. The CDR3 nucleotides are TGTGCCAGCTCACAGCTTAGGGATCCAAATGAGCAGTTCTTC. Translation: CASSQLRDPNEQFF.

The chain couples TRBV6-2 or TRBV6-3 to TRBJ2-1; the D is unclear. The CDR3 sequence is 14 residues long. V shed 2 bases and J shed 10 bases, with 15 bases lying between them. Germline V gene sequence: CDR1 MNHEY, CDR2 SVGEGT. This chain's CDR3 is CASSYHSSQEEQFF. In DNA, the CDR3 is TGTGCCAGCAGTTACCATTCCAGCCAGGAGGAGCAGTTCTTC.

This chain uses TRBV5-1 with TRBJ2-1, with 9 positions matching TRBD2. The CDR3 has 21 amino acids. After removal of 2 bases from V and 5 bases from J, the junction contained 23 bases not matched to a gene. Germline V CDR1 and CDR2: SGHRS, YFSETQ. The CDR3 DNA is TGCGCCAGCAGCTTCAGGCCTCGACCGATTACGACTAGCGGATATAACAATGAGCAGTTCTTC. Protein: CASSFRPRPITTSGYNNEQFF.

This sequence joins TRBV7-9 and TRBJ1-2; TRBD1 might be the D (5 bases). Deletions cut 0 bases from V and 0 bases from J, with 11 bases between. The CDR3 spans 16 residues. Germline CDR1 SEHNR, CDR2 FQNEAQ (reference sequence). As DNA, the CDR3 is TGTGCCAGCAGCTTAGCAGGGGCACCATCTAACTATGGCTACACCTTC. Protein product: CASSLAGAPSNYGYTF.

CDR3 region: CASSDGRDRRTDTQYF. CDR3 in DNA: TGTGCCAGCAGCGACGGCCGGGACCGACGCACAGATACGCAGTATTTT. The gene calls are TRBV7-9 and TRBJ2-3; the D call may be TRBD1 or TRBD2 (5 bases each). Germline V gives CDR1 SEHNR, CDR2 FQNEAQ (reference sequence). The CDR3 runs to 16 residues. Deletions cut 5 bases from V and 1 base from J, with 16 bases between.

The V and J genes are TRBV25-1 and TRBJ1-5; D not resolved. Germline V gene lookup returns CDR1 MGHDK and CDR2 SYGVNS. The CDR3 is 12 amino acids. The V end was cut by 3 bases, the J end by 7 bases, with 7 bases between. CDR3 loop: CASSELGQPQHF. The CDR3 DNA is TGTGCCAGCAGTGAGCTTGGACAGCCCCAGCATTTT.

The chain has TRBV7-9 and TRBJ2-6; the D gene is possibly TRBD1 (5 bases). The germline V gene encodes CDR1 SEHNR and CDR2 FQNEAQ (reference sequence). V lost 2 bases and J 4 bases, leaving 12 bases between the germline ends. This CDR3 has 16 amino acids. CDR3 protein: CASSLTVHRGANVLTF. CDR3 sequence (DNA): TGTGCCAGCAGCTTAACGGTGCACAGGGGGGCCAACGTCCTGACTTTC.

The chain uses TRBV7-2 and TRBJ1-3; D is undetermined. Germline V lookup: CDR1 SGHTA, CDR2 FQGNSA. The CDR3 runs to 15 residues. Trimming took off 3 bases at V and 0 bases at J, with 9 bases between the two ends. The CDR3 here is CASSLRRSSGNTIYF. CDR3 DNA sequence: TGTGCCAGCAGCTTGCGGCGCTCCTCTGGAAACACCATATATTTT.